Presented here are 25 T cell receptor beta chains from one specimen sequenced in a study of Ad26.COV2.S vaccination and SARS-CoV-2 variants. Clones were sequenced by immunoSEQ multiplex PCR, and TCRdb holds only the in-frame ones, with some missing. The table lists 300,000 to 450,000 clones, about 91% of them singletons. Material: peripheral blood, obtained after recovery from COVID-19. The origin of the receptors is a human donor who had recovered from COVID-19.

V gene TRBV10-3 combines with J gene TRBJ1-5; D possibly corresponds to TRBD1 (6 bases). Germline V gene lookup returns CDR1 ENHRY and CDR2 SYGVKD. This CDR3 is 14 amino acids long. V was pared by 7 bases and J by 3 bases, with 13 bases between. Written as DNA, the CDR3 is TGTGCCATCAATAAAGGGGGTTACAATCAGCCCCAGCATTTT. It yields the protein CAINKGGYNQPQHF.

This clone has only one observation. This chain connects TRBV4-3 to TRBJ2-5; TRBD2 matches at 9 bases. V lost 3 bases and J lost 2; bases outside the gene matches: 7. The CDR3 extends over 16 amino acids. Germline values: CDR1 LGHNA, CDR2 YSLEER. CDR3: CASSHLAGASQETQYF. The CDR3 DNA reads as TGCGCCAGCAGCCACTTAGCGGGGGCTTCACAAGAGACCCAGTACTTC.

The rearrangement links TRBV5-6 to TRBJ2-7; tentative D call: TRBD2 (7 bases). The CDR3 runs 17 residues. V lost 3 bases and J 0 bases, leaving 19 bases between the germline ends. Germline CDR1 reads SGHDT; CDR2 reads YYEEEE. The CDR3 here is CASSWGGSQGGSYEQYF. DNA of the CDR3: TGTGCCAGCAGCTGGGGAGGGTCCCAAGGGGGCTCCTACGAGCAGTACTTC. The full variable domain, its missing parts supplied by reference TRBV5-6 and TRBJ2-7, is DAGVTQSPTHLIKTRGQQVTLRCSPKSGHDTVSWYQQALGQGPQFIFQYYEEEERQRGNFPDRFSGHQFPNYSSELNVNALLLGDSALYLCASSWGGSQGGSYEQYFGPGTRLTVT.

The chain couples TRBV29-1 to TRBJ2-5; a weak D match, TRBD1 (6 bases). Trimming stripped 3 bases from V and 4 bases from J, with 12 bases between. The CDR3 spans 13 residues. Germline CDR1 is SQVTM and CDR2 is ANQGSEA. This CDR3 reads CSVEWDMTETQYF. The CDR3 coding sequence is TGCAGCGTTGAGTGGGACATGACAGAGACCCAGTACTTC.

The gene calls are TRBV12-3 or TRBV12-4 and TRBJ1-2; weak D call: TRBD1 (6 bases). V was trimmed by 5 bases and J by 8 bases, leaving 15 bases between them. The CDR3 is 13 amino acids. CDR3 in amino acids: CASSPRGGGGYTF. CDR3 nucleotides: TGTGCCAGCAGTCCCCGAGGAGGGGGAGGCTACACCTTC.

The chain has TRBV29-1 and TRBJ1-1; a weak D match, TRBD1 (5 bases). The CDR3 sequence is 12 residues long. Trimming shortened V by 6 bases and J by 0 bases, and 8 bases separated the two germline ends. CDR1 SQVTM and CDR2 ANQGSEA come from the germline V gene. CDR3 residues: CSVEGLNTEAFF. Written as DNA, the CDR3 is TGCAGCGTCGAGGGACTGAACACTGAAGCTTTCTTT.

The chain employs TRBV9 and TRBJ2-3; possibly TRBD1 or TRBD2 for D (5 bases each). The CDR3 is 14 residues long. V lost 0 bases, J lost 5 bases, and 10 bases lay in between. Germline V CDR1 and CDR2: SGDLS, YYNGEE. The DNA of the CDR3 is TGTGCCAGCAGCGTAGGTGGGGGTAGAGATACGCAGTATTTT. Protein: CASSVGGGRDTQYF.

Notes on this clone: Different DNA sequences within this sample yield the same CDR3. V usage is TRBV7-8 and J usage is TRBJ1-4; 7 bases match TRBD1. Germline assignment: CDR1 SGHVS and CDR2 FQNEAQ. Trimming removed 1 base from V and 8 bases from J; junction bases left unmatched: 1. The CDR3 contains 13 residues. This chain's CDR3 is CASSLDRGEKLFF. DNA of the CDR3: TGTGCCAGCAGCTTAGACAGGGGCGAAAAACTGTTTTTT. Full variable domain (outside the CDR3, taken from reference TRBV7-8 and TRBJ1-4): GAGVSQSPRYKVAKRGQDVALRCDPISGHVSLFWYQQALGQGPEFLTYFQNEAQLDKSGLPSDRFFAERPEGSVSTLKIQRTQQEDSAVYLCASSLDRGEKLFFGSGTQLSVL.

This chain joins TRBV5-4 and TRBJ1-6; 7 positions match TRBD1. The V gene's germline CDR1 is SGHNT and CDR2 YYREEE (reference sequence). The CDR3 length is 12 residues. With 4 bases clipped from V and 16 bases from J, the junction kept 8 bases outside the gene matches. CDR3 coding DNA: TGTGCCAGCAGCCGGGACAGCCTACCACTCCACTTT. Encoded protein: CASSRDSLPLHF.

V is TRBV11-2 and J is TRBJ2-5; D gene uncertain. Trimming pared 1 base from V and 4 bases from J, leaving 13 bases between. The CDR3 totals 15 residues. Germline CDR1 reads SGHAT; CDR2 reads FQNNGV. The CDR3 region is CASSLGRKVPETQYF. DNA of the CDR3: TGTGCCAGCAGCTTAGGCAGAAAAGTCCCAGAGACCCAGTACTTC.

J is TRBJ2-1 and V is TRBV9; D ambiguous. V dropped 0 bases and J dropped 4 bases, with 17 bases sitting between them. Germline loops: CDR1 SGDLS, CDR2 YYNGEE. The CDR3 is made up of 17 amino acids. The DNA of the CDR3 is TGTGCCAGCAGCGTAGGGGGTAGGGATTGGGAATACAATGAGCAGTTCTTC. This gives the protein CASSVGGRDWEYNEQFF. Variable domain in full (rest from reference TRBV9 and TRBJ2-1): DSGVTQTPKHLITATGQRVTLRCSPRSGDLSVYWYQQSLDQGLQFLIQYYNGEERAKGNILERFSAQQFPDLHSELNLSSLELGDSALYFCASSVGGRDWEYNEQFFGPGTRLTVL.

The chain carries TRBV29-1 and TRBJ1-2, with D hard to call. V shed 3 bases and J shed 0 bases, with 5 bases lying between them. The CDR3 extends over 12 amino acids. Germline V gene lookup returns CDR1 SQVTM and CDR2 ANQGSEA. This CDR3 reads CSVEAPNYGYTF. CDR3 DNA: TGCAGCGTTGAGGCCCCTAACTATGGCTACACCTTC.

CDR3 amino acids: CAWSVKRGQLNNYGYTF. The CDR3 coding sequence is TGTGCCTGGAGTGTAAAAAGGGGACAGCTGAATAACTATGGCTACACCTTC. This chain uses TRBV30 with TRBJ1-2; 7 nucleotides line up with TRBD1. V was pared by 0 bases and J by 1 base, with 11 bases of the junction left unmatched. The CDR3 spans 17 residues. The germline gives CDR1 GTSNPN, CDR2 SVGIG (reference sequence).

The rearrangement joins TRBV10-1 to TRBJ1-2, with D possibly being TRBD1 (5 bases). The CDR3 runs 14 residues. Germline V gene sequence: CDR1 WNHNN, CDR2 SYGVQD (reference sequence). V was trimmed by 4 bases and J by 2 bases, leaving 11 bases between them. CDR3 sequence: CASSASGTNYGYTF. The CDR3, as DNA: TGCGCCAGCAGTGCCTCAGGGACGAACTATGGCTACACCTTC.

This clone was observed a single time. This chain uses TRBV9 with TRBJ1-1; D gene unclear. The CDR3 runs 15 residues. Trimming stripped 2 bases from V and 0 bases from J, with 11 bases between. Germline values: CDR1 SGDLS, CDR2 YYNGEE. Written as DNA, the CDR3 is TGTGCCAGCAGCGTCGGGCAGTCCATGAACACTGAAGCTTTCTTT. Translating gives CASSVGQSMNTEAFF.

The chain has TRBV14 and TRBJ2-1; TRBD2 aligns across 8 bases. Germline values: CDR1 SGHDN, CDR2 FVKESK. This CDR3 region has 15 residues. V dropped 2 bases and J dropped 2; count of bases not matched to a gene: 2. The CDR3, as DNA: TGTGCCAGCAGCCAACTAGCGGGTCCCTACAATGAGCAGTTCTTC. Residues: CASSQLAGPYNEQFF.

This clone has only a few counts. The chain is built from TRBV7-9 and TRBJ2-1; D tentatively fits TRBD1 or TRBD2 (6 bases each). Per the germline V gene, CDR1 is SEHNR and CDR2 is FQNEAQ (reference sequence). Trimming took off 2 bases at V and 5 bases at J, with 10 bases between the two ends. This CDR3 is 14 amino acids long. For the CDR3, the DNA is TGTGCCAGCAGCTTATTCGGGGGCAACAATGAGCAGTTCTTC. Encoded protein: CASSLFGGNNEQFF.

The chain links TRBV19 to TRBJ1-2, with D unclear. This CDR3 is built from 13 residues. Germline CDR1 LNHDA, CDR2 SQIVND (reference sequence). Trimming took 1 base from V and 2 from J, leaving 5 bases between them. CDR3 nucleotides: TGTGCCAGTAGTATAGGACTGAACTATGGCTACACCTTC. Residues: CASSIGLNYGYTF.

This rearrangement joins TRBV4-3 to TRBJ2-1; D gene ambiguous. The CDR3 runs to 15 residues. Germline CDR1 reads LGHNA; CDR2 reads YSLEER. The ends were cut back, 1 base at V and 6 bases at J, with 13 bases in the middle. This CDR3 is CASSQGNRGFNEQFF. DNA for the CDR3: TGCGCCAGCAGCCAAGGTAATAGAGGATTCAATGAGCAGTTCTTC.

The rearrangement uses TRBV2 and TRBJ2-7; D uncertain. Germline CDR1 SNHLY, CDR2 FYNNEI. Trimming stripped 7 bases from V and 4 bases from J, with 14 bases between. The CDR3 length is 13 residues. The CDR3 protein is CASIYPPGYEQYF. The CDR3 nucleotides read TGTGCCAGCATCTACCCACCCGGTTACGAGCAGTACTTC. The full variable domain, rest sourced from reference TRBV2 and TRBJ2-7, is EPEVTQTPSHQVTQMGQEVILRCVPISNHLYFYWYRQILGQKVEFLVSFYNNEISEKSEIFDDQFSVERPDGSNFTLKIRSTKLEDSAMYFCASIYPPGYEQYFGPGTRLTVT.

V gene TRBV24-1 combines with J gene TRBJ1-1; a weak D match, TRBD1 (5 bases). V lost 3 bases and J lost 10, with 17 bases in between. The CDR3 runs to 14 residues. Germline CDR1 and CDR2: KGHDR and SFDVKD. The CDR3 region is CATSDGTHFRGAFF. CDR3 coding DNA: TGTGCCACCAGTGATGGTACCCACTTTAGGGGAGCTTTCTTT.

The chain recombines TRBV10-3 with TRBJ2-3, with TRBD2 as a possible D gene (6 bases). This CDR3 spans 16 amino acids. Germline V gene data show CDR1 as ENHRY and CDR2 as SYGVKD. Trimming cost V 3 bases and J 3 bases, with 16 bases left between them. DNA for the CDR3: TGTGCCATCAGTGACCCGGTCGGGGGTCGGACAGATACGCAGTATTTT. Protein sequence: CAISDPVGGRTDTQYF.

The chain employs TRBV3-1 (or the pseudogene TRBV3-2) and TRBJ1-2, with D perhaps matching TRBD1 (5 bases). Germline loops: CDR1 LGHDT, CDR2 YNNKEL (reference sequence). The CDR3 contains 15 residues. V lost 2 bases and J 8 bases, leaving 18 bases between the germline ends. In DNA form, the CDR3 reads TGTGCCAGCAGCCAACTAACAGGACCCTCGCGAGGCTACACCTTC. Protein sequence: CASSQLTGPSRGYTF.

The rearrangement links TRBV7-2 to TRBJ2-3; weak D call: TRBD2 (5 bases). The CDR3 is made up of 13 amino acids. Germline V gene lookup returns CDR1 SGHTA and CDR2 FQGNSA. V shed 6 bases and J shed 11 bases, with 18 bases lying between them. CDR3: CASRQGPGNRQYF. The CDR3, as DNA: TGTGCCAGCAGACAAGGTCCGGGAAATAGGCAGTATTTT.

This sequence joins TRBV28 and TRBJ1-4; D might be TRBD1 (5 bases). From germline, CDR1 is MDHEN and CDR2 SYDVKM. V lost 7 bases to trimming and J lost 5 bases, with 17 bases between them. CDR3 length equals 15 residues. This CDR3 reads CASTPPGAGNEKLFF. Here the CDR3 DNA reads TGTGCCAGCACCCCCCCCGGGGCGGGAAATGAAAAACTGTTTTTT.